Below, one TCR beta chain is given with its context. The antigen is unknown. The data belong to a study of cytomegalovirus exposure and HLA in healthy donors. Findings and limits, study-wide: In a later analysis, V- and J-gene trimming of beta chains associated with a DCLRE1C missense variant, replicated independently. Sequences of the TCR beta chain were said to predict the HLA-A and HLA-B alleles of most subjects accurately. Highest at DRB1 and lowest at HLA-C, TCR association rates differed among HLA loci in a later analysis.

13 Jbeta primers and 60 Vbeta primers were used for the PCR. The repertoire was sequenced with immunoSEQ multiplex PCR; TCRdb's copy has only in-frame clones and lacks some. Of about 180,000 clones listed, 70% to 80% are singletons. CDR1 is SGHRS and CDR2 is YFSETQ in the germline V gene. V gave up 0 bases and J gave up 4 bases, with 12 bases separating them. The CDR3 consists of 15 residues. The sequence came from a man aged 55 to 69 in good health and CMV-seronegative. This rearrangement joins TRBV5-1 to TRBJ2-3; possibly TRBD1 for D (6 bases). The sample was PBMCs. For the CDR3, the DNA is TGCGCCAGCAGCTTGGAGGAAGGGGGAGCAGATACGCAGTATTTT. It yields the protein CASSLEEGGADTQYF.